A selection of T cell receptor beta chains follows, all from one sample in a study of OX40 agonist ivuxolimab in advanced cancers. Sequencing was performed with immunoSEQ multiplex PCR; in TCRdb, only in-frame clones are kept and a portion is missing. The top ten clones hold 12% of a sample with about 63,000 clones, about 88% of them seen once. Sequencing was performed on CD4+ or CD8+ T cells sorted from blood, taken in a trial of the OX40 agonist ivuxolimab. Receptor source: an adult with an advanced solid tumor such as melanoma, head and neck, liver or kidney cancer. The CDR3 runs from the conserved cysteine through the conserved F or W. Fields, in order: V gene, clone size, J gene, D gene, CDR3 DNA, CDR3 protein. A D gene is named only where the DNA matches it firmly. Clone size appears in some rows only: once, few, many, or a class for an expanded clone.

TRBV7-3,NA,TRBJ2-3,NA,TGTGCCAGCAGCTTCGGCGACGATACGCAGTATTTT,CASSFGDDTQYF
TRBV27,NA,TRBJ2-1,TRBD2,TGTGCCAGCAGTTCCGGTAGCGGGACTGGTAATGAGCAGTTCTTC,CASSSGSGTGNEQFF
TRBV4-1,NA,TRBJ1-6,TRBD1,TGCGCCAGCAGCCGCCTGGGAGACGGACAGGGTATAGTGGACGATTCACCCCTCCACTTT,CASSRLGDGQGIVDDSPLHF
TRBV7-9,few,TRBJ2-6,TRBD1,TGTGCCAGCAGCTCGACAGGGGAACTCGGCTCTGGGGCCAACGTCCTGACTTTC,CASSSTGELGSGANVLTF
TRBV5-6,NA,TRBJ2-1,NA,TGTGCCAGCAGCTTGGGGATGGCGGGCCCCTACAATGAGCAGTTCTTC,CASSLGMAGPYNEQFF
TRBV27,NA,TRBJ2-7,NA,TGTGCCAGCAGTTTAATCCGAACCGGCGGGTTCCTCTACGAGCAGTACTTC,CASSLIRTGGFLYEQYF
TRBV2,NA,TRBJ2-2,NA,TGTGCCAGCAGTGACCCGCGGCTGAACACCGGGGAGCTGTTTTTT,CASSDPRLNTGELFF
TRBV5-1,NA,TRBJ2-1,NA,TGCGCCAGCAGGGCGAGCTCCTACAATGAGCAGTTCTTC,CASRASSYNEQFF
TRBV11-2,NA,TRBJ2-7,NA,TGTGCCAGCAGTTTGACTGTATATGACCCCTACGAGCAGTACTTC,CASSLTVYDPYEQYF
TRBV19,NA,TRBJ2-1,TRBD2,TGTGCCAGTAGTAGGGGGACTAGCGGCTACAATGAGCAGTTCTTC,CASSRGTSGYNEQFF
TRBV11-2,NA,TRBJ2-1,NA,TGTGCCAGCAGCGAAGCCCAGGGGATTAACAATGAGCAGTTCTTC,CASSEAQGINNEQFF
TRBV11-2,NA,TRBJ1-6,NA,TGTGCCAGCAGCTTGAAAGGGAGGGCATCACCCCTCCACTTT,CASSLKGRASPLHF
TRBV7-9,NA,TRBJ1-1,NA,TGTGCCAGCAGCTTAGTCGCGGGAAACACTGAAGCTTTCTTT,CASSLVAGNTEAFF
TRBV2,NA,TRBJ1-4,NA,TGTGCCAGCAGTGAGAGCAGCGTAATATTTACTAATGAAAAACTGTTTTTT,CASSESSVIFTNEKLFF
TRBV5-1,few,TRBJ2-7,TRBD1,TGCGCCAGCAGCTCCTCGGGACAGCCTTACGAGCAGTACTTC,CASSSSGQPYEQYF
TRBV7-9,NA,TRBJ2-7,NA,TGTGCCAGCAGCTTAGCCGGGTCGGACTACGAGCAGTACTTC,CASSLAGSDYEQYF
TRBV30,NA,TRBJ1-3,NA,TGTGCCTGGAATTATGCGACAGTCTCTGGAAACACCATATATTTT,CAWNYATVSGNTIYF
TRBV13,NA,TRBJ1-1,NA,TGTGCCAGCAGCCGTGGGAAGGACACTGAAGCTTTCTTT,CASSRGKDTEAFF
TRBV19,NA,TRBJ1-1,NA,TGTGCCAGTAGTATCTGGGGAGAGAACACTGAAGCTTTCTTT,CASSIWGENTEAFF
TRBV11-2,NA,TRBJ2-7,NA,TGTGCCAGCAGCGACGGCGGGCAGTACTTC,CASSDGGQYF
TRBV7-9,NA,TRBJ1-2,NA,TGTGCCAGCAGCTTACTTCCGGGGCCCAACTATGGCTACACCTTC,CASSLLPGPNYGYTF
TRBV7-9,NA,TRBJ2-5,NA,TGTGCCAGCACCGCTCGCATAGGAATCGGGACCCAGTACTTC,CASTARIGIGTQYF
TRBV5-7,NA,TRBJ2-7,TRBD1,TGTGCCAGCAGCTTCTCCGGACAGGACTACGAGCAGTACTTC,CASSFSGQDYEQYF
TRBV5-1,NA,TRBJ1-1,TRBD1,TGCGCCAGCAGCTCGACAGGGTTTAACACTGAAGCTTTCTTT,CASSSTGFNTEAFF
TRBV4-1,NA,TRBJ2-7,NA,TGCGCCAGCAGCCAAGTTAAAGGATTGCGCTACGAGCAGTACTTC,CASSQVKGLRYEQYF
TRBV7-8,NA,TRBJ2-7,TRBD2,TGTGCCAGCAGCGCTTCGGGGACTAGCGGGAACTACGAGCAGTACTTC,CASSASGTSGNYEQYF
TRBV27,NA,TRBJ1-1,TRBD1,TGTGCCAGCAGTACTCCAGGGGGCCTCAATGAAGCTTTCTTT,CASSTPGGLNEAFF
TRBV28,NA,TRBJ2-1,NA,TGTGCCAGCAGTTTAGGCGCAGGGCAGCAGGACAATGAGCAGTTCTTC,CASSLGAGQQDNEQFF
TRBV19,NA,TRBJ2-1,NA,TGTGCCAGTAGTTCCCTGACCAACAATGAGCAGTTCTTC,CASSSLTNNEQFF
TRBV6-5,NA,TRBJ2-7,NA,TGTGCCAGCAGTCCAACGGGACCCCATCCCTACGAGCAGTACTTC,CASSPTGPHPYEQYF
TRBV2,NA,TRBJ1-4,NA,TGTGCCAGCAGCGCCGACACCGTGATGCGCACAACTAATGAAAAACTGTTTTTT,CASSADTVMRTTNEKLFF
TRBV10-3,NA,TRBJ2-1,NA,TGTGCCATCCTCGGCTACCACAATGAGCAGTTCTTC,CAILGYHNEQFF
TRBV29-1,few,TRBJ2-1,TRBD1,TGCAGCGGACAGGGGAATAATGAGCAGTTCTTC,CSGQGNNEQFF
TRBV7-2,NA,TRBJ2-1,NA,TGTGCCAGCACCTTAAGGCAGGGTTCCTACAATGAGCAGTTCTTC,CASTLRQGSYNEQFF
TRBV5-6,NA,TRBJ2-7,TRBD1,TGTGCCAGCAGCTGGGGACAGCCGGCCTACGAGCAGTACTTC,CASSWGQPAYEQYF
TRBV5-1,NA,TRBJ2-1,NA,TGCGCCAGCAGCTTTGATGGGAGCTCCTACAATGAGCAGTTCTTC,CASSFDGSSYNEQFF
TRBV7-2,NA,TRBJ2-4,NA,TGTGCCAGCAGCCCAGGGATAGTGAACATTCAGTACTTC,CASSPGIVNIQYF
TRBV7-8,NA,TRBJ2-7,NA,TGTGCCAGCAGCTCGGGACTTGGGCAGTACTTC,CASSSGLGQYF
TRBV10-3,NA,TRBJ2-7,NA,TGTGCCATCAGTGTGGACAGCTACGAGCAGTACTTC,CAISVDSYEQYF
TRBV5-1,NA,TRBJ1-2,NA,TGCGCCAGCAGCATGGGACCTGGCTACACCTTC,CASSMGPGYTF
TRBV27,NA,TRBJ1-2,TRBD1,TGTGCCAGCAGGGGGACAGGGGTTACTAACTATGGCTACACCTTC,CASRGTGVTNYGYTF
TRBV28,NA,TRBJ2-1,NA,TGTGCCAGCAGTTTCCTCTTTGAGAGTGAGCAGTTCTTC,CASSFLFESEQFF
TRBV7-3,NA,TRBJ2-7,NA,TGTGCCAGCAGCCGGGACAACTCCTACGAGCAGTACTTC,CASSRDNSYEQYF
TRBV19,few,TRBJ1-2,NA,TGTGCCAGTAGATCGACGTTGTATGGCTACACCTTC,CASRSTLYGYTF
TRBV27,once,TRBJ2-1,NA,TGTGCCAGCAACCACCGCAGGGTTTCCTACAATGAGCAGTTCTTC,CASNHRRVSYNEQFF
TRBV4-1,NA,TRBJ1-5,NA,TGCGCCAGCAGCCAAGTGATCCAGGGGAATCAGCCCCAGCATTTT,CASSQVIQGNQPQHF
TRBV6-1,few,TRBJ2-7,TRBD2,TGTGCCAGCAGTGTAGCGGGAGGAGCCTACGAGCAGTACTTC,CASSVAGGAYEQYF
TRBV7-3,NA,TRBJ1-2,NA,TGTGCCAGCAGCACGTCGGGTGAGGGCTACACCTTC,CASSTSGEGYTF
TRBV19,once,TRBJ1-2,NA,TGTGCCAGTAGTGATTCTGGCTACACCTTC,CASSDSGYTF